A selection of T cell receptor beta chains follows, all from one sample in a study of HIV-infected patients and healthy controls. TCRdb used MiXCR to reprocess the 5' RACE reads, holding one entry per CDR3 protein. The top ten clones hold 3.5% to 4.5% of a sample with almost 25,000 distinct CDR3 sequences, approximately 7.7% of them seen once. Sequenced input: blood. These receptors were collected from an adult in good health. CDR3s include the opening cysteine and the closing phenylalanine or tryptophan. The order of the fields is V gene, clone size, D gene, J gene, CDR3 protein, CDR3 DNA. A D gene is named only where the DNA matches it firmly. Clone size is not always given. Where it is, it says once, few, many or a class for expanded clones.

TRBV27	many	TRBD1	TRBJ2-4	CASKPGGTGKNIQYF	TGTGCCAGCAAGCCCGGAGGGACAGGGAAAAACATTCAGTACTTC
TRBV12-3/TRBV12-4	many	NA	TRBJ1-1	CASSFDSGWEAFF	TGTGCCAGCAGTTTTGACAGCGGCTGGGAAGCTTTCTTT
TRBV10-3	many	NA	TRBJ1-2	CAISDGGNYGYTF	TGTGCCATCAGTGATGGGGGAAACTATGGCTACACCTTC
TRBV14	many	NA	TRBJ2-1	CASSRGGSYNEQFF	TGTGCCAGCAGCCGAGGGGGCTCCTACAATGAGCAGTTCTTC
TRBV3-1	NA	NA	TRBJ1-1	CASSSPLGGGGNTEAFF	TGTGCCAGCAGCTCCCCCCTCGGGGGGGGAGGTAACACTGAAGCTTTCTTT
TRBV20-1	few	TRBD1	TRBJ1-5	CSARGQGASQPQHF	TGCAGTGCCCGAGGACAGGGGGCAAGTCAGCCCCAGCATTTT
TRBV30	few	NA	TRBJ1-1	CAWARNGEAFF	TGTGCCTGGGCGAGGAACGGAGAAGCTTTCTTT
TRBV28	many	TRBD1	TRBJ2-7	CASSSLTGGKNEQYF	TGTGCCAGCAGTTCCCTGACAGGGGGCAAGAACGAGCAGTACTTC
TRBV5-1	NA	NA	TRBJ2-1	CASSFSGTSSYNEQFF	TGCGCCAGCAGCTTTTCAGGGACAAGCTCCTACAATGAGCAGTTCTTC
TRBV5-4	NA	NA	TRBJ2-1	CASSLAGTNWGGEQFF	TGTGCCAGCAGCTTGGCAGGGACAAACTGGGGGGGTGAGCAGTTCTTC
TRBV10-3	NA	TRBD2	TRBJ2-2	CASQLADQNTGELFF	TGTGCCAGTCAACTAGCGGACCAGAACACCGGGGAGCTGTTTTTT
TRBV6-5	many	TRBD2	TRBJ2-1	CASSYRPSGVNEQFF	TGTGCCAGCAGTTACCGGCCTAGCGGGGTGAATGAGCAGTTCTTC
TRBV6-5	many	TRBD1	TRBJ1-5	CASSEQGGNQPQHF	TGTGCCAGCAGTGAACAGGGGGGCAATCAGCCCCAGCATTTT
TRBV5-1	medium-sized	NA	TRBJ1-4	CASSSRGPTTNEKLFF	TGCGCCAGCAGCTCCAGGGGCCCGACAACTAATGAAAAACTGTTTTTT
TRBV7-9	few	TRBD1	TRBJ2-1	CASSLARGQGYNDQFF	TGTGCCAGCAGCTTAGCGCGGGGACAGGGGTACAATGATCAGTTCTTC
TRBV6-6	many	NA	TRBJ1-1	CASSYSKVGDQAFF	TGTGCCAGCAGTTACTCGAAAGTAGGAGACCAAGCTTTCTTT
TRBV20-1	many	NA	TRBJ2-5	CSARGRTFQETQYF	TGCAGTGCTAGAGGTCGAACCTTTCAAGAGACCCAGTACTTC
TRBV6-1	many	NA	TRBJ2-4	CASSEAQTPENIQYF	TGTGCCAGCAGTGAAGCGCAGACTCCCGAAAACATTCAGTACTTC
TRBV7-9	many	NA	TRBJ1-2	CASSLARQHGYTF	TGTGCCAGCAGCTTAGCGCGACAGCATGGCTACACCTTC
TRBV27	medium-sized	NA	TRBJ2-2	CASSFRVTSSHTGELFF	TGTGCCAGCAGTTTCCGAGTTACTAGTTCCCACACCGGGGAGCTGTTTTTT
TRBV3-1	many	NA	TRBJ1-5	CASSQDRRRGGPQHF	TGTGCCAGCAGCCAAGATAGAAGGAGGGGTGGGCCCCAGCATTTT
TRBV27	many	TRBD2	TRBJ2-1	CASSSGLAGGLSYNEQFF	TGTGCCAGCAGCTCGGGACTAGCGGGGGGGCTCTCCTACAATGAGCAGTTCTTC
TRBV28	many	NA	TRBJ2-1	CASSLPGGPYNEQFF	TGTGCCAGCAGTTTGCCGGGGGGCCCATACAATGAGCAGTTCTTC
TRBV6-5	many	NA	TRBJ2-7	CASRGYYEQYF	TGTGCCAGCAGGGGGTACTACGAGCAGTACTTC
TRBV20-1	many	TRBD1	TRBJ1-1	CSARSDRGNTEAFF	TGCAGTGCTAGGTCAGACAGGGGCAACACTGAAGCTTTCTTT
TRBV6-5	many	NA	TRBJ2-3	CASTPDGTTDTQYF	TGTGCCAGCACCCCGGATGGAACCACAGATACGCAGTATTTT
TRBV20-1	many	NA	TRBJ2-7	CSARHPTSSYEQYF	TGCAGTGCTAGACACCCGACTAGCTCCTACGAGCAGTACTTC
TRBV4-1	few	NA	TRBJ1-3	CASSLQTPGHSSGNTIYF	TGCGCCAGCAGCCTTCAAACTCCGGGACACAGCTCTGGAAACACCATATATTTT
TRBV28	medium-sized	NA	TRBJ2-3	CASRRPGPSTDTQYF	TGTGCCAGCAGACGCCCGGGACCTAGCACAGATACGCAGTATTTT
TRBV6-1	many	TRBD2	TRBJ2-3	CASKSGGEADTQYF	TGTGCCAGCAAGTCCGGGGGGGAGGCAGATACGCAGTATTTT
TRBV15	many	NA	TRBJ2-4	CATSRNPDGVRENIQYF	TGTGCCACCAGCAGAAATCCAGACGGAGTCAGAGAAAACATTCAGTACTTC
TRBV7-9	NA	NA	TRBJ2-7	CASSLGESEQYF	TGTGCCAGCAGCTTAGGAGAGTCCGAGCAGTACTTC
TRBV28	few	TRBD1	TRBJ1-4	CASSSILDRAGTNEKLFF	TGTGCCAGCAGCAGCATCTTGGACAGGGCGGGAACTAATGAAAAACTGTTTTTT
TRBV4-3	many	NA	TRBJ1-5	CASSQDFGRGGFSNQPQHF	TGCGCCAGCAGCCAAGATTTTGGGAGGGGGGGATTTAGCAATCAGCCCCAGCATTTT
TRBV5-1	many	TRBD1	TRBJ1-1	CASSTGTGGQGTEAFF	TGCGCCAGCAGCACTGGGACAGGGGGCCAGGGCACTGAAGCTTTCTTT
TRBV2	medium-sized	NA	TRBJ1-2	CASSEEAGNGYTF	TGTGCCAGCAGTGAAGAGGCAGGGAATGGCTACACCTTC
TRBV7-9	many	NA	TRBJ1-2	CASSSPLRTDYGYTF	TGTGCCAGCAGCTCACCCCTCCGGACAGACTATGGCTACACCTTC
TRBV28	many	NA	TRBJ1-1	CASSQTVNTEAFF	TGTGCCAGCAGTCAGACGGTGAACACTGAAGCTTTCTTT
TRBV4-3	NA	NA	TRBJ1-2	CASSQDLGHYGYTF	TGCGCCAGCAGCCAAGATTTGGGACACTATGGCTACACCTTC
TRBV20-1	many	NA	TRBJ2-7	CSARTTGSYEQYF	TGCAGTGCGCGGACCACCGGCTCCTACGAGCAGTACTTC
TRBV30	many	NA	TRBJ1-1	CAWSRQAREAFF	TGTGCCTGGAGTAGACAGGCTCGTGAAGCTTTCTTT
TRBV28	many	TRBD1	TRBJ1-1	CASLDRKILNTEAFF	TGTGCCAGCTTGGACAGGAAGATTTTGAACACTGAAGCTTTCTTT
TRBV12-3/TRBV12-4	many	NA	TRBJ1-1	CASSPGREAFF	TGTGCCAGCAGCCCGGGGAGGGAAGCTTTCTTT
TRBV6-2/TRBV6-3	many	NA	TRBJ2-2	CASSQLPPRAGELFF	TGTGCCAGCAGTCAACTCCCCCCTAGAGCCGGGGAGCTGTTTTTT
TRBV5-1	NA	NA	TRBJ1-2	CASNPGRRYGYTF	TGCGCCAGCAACCCTGGCCGGCGCTATGGCTACACCTTC
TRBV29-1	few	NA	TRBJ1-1	CSELKDTEAFF	TGCAGCGAGCTGAAGGACACTGAAGCTTTCTTT
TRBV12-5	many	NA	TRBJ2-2	CASGPPAGELFF	TGTGCTAGTGGTCCTCCCGCCGGGGAGCTGTTTTTT
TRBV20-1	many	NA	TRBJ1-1	CSAPLYQGNTEAFF	TGCAGTGCTCCCCTATACCAGGGGAACACTGAAGCTTTCTTT
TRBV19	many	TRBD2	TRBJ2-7	CASSIFSGGSYEQYF	TGTGCCAGTAGTATTTTCAGCGGGGGGTCCTACGAGCAGTACTTC
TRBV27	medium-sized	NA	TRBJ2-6	CASSPRPSGANVLTF	TGTGCCAGCAGTCCCCGCCCCTCTGGGGCCAACGTCCTGACTTTC
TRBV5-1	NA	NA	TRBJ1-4	CASSPDGSNEKLFF	TGCGCCAGCAGTCCGGACGGATCCAATGAAAAACTGTTTTTT
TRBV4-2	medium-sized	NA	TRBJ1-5	CASSQDGAQHF	TGTGCCAGCAGCCAAGATGGGGCCCAGCATTTT
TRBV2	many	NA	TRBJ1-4	CASSSNEKLFF	TGTGCCAGCAGTTCTAATGAAAAACTGTTTTTT
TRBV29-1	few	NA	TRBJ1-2	CSVEPGPNYGYTF	TGCAGCGTTGAACCAGGTCCTAACTATGGCTACACCTTC
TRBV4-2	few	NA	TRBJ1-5	CASSFGQSKNQPQHF	TGTGCCAGCAGCTTCGGACAGAGCAAAAATCAGCCCCAGCATTTT
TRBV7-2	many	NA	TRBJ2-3	CASSPPVVDTQYF	TGTGCCAGCAGCCCCCCAGTAGTAGATACGCAGTATTTT
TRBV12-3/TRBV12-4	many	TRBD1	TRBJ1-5	CASSSRGTANSGNQPQHF	TGTGCCAGCAGTTCCAGGGGGACGGCGAATAGCGGCAATCAGCCCCAGCATTTT
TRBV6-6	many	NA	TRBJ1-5	CASKLETNQPQHF	TGTGCCAGCAAATTAGAGACTAATCAGCCCCAGCATTTT
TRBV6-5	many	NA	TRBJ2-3	CASSSGEGRRDTQYF	TGTGCCAGCAGTTCGGGAGAGGGACGACGAGATACGCAGTATTTT
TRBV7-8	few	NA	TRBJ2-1	CASSSTGQNEQFF	TGTGCCAGCAGCTCCACAGGGCAGAATGAGCAGTTCTTC